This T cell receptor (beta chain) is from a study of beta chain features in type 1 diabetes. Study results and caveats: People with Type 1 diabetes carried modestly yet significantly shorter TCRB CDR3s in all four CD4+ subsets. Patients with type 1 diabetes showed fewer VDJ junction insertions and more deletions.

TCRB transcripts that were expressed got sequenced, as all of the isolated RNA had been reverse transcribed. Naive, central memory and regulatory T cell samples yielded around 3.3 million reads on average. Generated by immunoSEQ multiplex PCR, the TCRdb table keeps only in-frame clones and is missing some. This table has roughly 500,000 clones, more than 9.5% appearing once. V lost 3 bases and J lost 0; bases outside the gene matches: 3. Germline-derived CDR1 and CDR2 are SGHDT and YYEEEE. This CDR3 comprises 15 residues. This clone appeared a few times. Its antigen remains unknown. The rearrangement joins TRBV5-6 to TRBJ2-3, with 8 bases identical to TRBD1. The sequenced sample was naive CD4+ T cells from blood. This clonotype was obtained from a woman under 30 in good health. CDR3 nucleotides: TGTGCCAGCAGCTGGCGGACAGGGAGCACAGATACGCAGTATTTT. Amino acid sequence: CASSWRTGSTDTQYF.